What follows describes a single T cell receptor (beta chain). The antigen is undetermined. The sample is drawn from a study of cytomegalovirus exposure and HLA in healthy donors. Overall study findings and caveats: Reports described diagnosis of cytomegalovirus status by the classifier as highly specific and sensitive. According to a subsequent analysis, TCR clusters identified in the first cohort showed a tendency to co-occur across the 100 to 150 validation repertoires.

The method was immunoSEQ multiplex PCR; TCRdb's version includes in-frame clones alone and lacks a portion of them. In the table there are about 64,000 clones, about 89% of which are singletons. The CDR3 spans 17 residues. Trimming took off 5 bases at V and 2 bases at J, with 21 bases between the two ends. Germline lookup yields CDR1 MNHEY and CDR2 SMNVEV (reference sequence). Sample: PBMCs. The receptor comes from a woman aged 18-29 years in good health and CMV-seronegative. V usage is TRBV27 and J usage is TRBJ2-5; perhaps TRBD1 as D (6 bases). The CDR3 here is CASSSYREHFDQETQYF. The CDR3 bases are TGTGCCAGCAGTAGCTACAGGGAACACTTTGATCAAGAGACCCAGTACTTC.